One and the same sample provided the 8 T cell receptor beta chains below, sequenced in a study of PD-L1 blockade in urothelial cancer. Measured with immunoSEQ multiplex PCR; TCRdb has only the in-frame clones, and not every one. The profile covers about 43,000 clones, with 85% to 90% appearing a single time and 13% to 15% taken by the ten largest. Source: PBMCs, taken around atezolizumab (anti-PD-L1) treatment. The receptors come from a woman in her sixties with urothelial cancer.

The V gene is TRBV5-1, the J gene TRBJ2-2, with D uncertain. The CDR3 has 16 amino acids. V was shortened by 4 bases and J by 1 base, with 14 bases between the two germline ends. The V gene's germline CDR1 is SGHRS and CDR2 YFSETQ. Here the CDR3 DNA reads TGCGCCAGCAGCACACCTCTACCGGGGAACACCGGGGAGCTGTTTTTT. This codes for CASSTPLPGNTGELFF.

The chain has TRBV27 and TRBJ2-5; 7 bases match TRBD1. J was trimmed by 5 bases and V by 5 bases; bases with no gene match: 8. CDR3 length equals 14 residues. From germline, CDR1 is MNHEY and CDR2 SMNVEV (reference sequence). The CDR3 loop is CASSIQGSGETQYF. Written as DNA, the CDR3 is TGTGCCAGCAGTATACAGGGGTCCGGGGAGACCCAGTACTTC.

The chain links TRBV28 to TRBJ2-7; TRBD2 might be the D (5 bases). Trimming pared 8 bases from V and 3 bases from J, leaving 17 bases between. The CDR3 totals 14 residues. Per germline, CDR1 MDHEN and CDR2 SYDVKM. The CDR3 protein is CASLKLGDHYEQYF. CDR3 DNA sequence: TGTGCCAGCCTCAAACTCGGGGATCACTACGAGCAGTACTTC.

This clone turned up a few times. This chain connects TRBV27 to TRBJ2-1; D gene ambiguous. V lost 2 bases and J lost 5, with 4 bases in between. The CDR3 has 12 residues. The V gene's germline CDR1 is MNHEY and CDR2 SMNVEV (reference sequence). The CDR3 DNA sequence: TGTGCCAGCAGTTTACCCGACAATGAGCAGTTCTTC. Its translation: CASSLPDNEQFF.

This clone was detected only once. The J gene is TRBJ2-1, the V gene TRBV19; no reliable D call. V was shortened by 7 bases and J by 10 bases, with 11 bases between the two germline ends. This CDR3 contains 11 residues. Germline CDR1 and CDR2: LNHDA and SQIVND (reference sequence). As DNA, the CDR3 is TGTGCCAGTACTGGAGCCTGGGAGCAGTTCTTC. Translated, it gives CASTGAWEQFF. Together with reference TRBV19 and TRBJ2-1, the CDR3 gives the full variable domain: DGGITQSPKYLFRKEGQNVTLSCEQNLNHDAMYWYRQDPGQGLRLIYYSQIVNDFQKGDIAEGYSVSREKKESFPLTVTSAQKNPTAFYLCASTGAWEQFFGPGTRLTVL.

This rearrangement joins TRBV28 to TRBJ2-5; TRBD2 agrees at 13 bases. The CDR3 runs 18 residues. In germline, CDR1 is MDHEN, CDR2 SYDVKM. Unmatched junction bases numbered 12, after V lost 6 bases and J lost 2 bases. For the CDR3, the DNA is TGTGCCAGCAGGTCCGGGACTAGCGGGGCTAAGGGGCAAGAGACCCAGTACTTC. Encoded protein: CASRSGTSGAKGQETQYF.

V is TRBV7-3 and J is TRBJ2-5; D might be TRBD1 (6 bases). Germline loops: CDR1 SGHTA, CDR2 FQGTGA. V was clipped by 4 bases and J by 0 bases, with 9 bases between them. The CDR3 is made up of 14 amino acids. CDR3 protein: CASSSDRYQETQYF. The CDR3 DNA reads TGTGCCAGCAGCTCCGACAGGTACCAAGAGACCCAGTACTTC.

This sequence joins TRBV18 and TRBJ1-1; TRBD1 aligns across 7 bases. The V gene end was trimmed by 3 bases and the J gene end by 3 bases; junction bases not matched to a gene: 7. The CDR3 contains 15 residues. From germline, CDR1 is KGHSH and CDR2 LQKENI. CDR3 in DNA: TGTGCCAGCTCACCTCTACAGGGGTTGGACACTGAAGCTTTCTTT. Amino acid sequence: CASSPLQGLDTEAFF. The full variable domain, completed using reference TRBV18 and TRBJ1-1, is NAGVMQNPRHLVRRRGQEARLRCSPMKGHSHVYWYRQLPEEGLKFMVYLQKENIIDESGMPKERFSAEFPKEGPSILRIQQVVRGDSAAYFCASSPLQGLDTEAFFGQGTRLTVV.